The 16 T cell receptor beta chains reported below all come from one sample, sequenced in a study of PD-L1 blockade in urothelial cancer. Using immunoSEQ multiplex PCR, the repertoire was profiled, and TCRdb retains in-frame clones only, with some absent. The table shows more than 40,000 clones, with 88% occurring only once. Sequences were derived from PBMCs, sampled around atezolizumab (anti-PD-L1) treatment. These receptors all stem from a woman aged 55 to 70 with urothelial cancer.

CDR3: CATSRDRASYEQYF. In DNA, the CDR3 is TGTGCCACCAGCAGAGACAGGGCTAGCTACGAGCAGTACTTC. The chain employs TRBV15 and TRBJ2-7, with a possible D match to TRBD1 (5 bases). Trimming left V 0 bases short and J 3 bases short, with 9 bases between. Germline V lookup: CDR1 LNHNV, CDR2 YYDKDF (reference sequence). The CDR3 is made up of 14 amino acids. Looking up the rest from reference TRBV15 and TRBJ2-7 gives the full variable domain: DAMVIQNPRYQVTQFGKPVTLSCSQTLNHNVMYWYQQKSSQAPKLLFHYYDKDFNNEADTPDNFQSRRPNTSFCFLDIRSPGLGDTAMYLCATSRDRASYEQYFGPGTRLTVT.

V usage is TRBV27 and J usage is TRBJ1-2; TRBD1 might be the D (6 bases). CDR1 MNHEY and CDR2 SMNVEV come from the germline V gene (reference sequence). CDR3 length: 14 amino acids. The V and J ends lost 5 bases and 2 bases respectively, with 12 bases between them. For the CDR3, the DNA is TGTGCCAGCAGTCCGCGACAGGCCAACTATGGCTACACCTTC. This translates into CASSPRQANYGYTF.

This clone was seen a single time. The chain couples TRBV5-6 to TRBJ1-1; D is perhaps TRBD1 (5 bases). The CDR3 runs 15 residues. Germline CDR1 and CDR2: SGHDT and YYEEEE. Trimming took 3 bases from V and 2 from J, leaving 14 bases between them. This CDR3 reads CASSSATDRNTEAFF. CDR3 in DNA: TGTGCCAGCAGCTCAGCTACTGACAGAAACACTGAAGCTTTCTTT.

This clone appeared once. The chain recombines TRBV4-3 with TRBJ1-4; 7 bases align to TRBD1. The germline V gene encodes CDR1 LGHNA and CDR2 YSLEER. CDR3 length equals 14 residues. V gave up 3 bases and J gave up 10 bases; unmatched junction bases: 8. CDR3 coding DNA: TGCGCCAGCAGCCAGGCCGGGACAGTGGGAAAACTGTTTTTT. It encodes CASSQAGTVGKLFF.

Here the CDR3 reads CASSLIIELENEQFF. CDR3 nucleotides: TGTGCCAGCAGCTTAATAATAGAATTGGAGAATGAGCAGTTCTTC. V is TRBV7-9 and J is TRBJ2-1; D is ambiguous. Germline lookup yields CDR1 SEHNR and CDR2 FQNEAQ (reference sequence). The V end was cut by 2 bases, the J end by 7 bases, with 15 bases between. The CDR3 loop spans 15 amino acids.

This clone was seen once. The genes are TRBV25-1 and TRBJ2-7; a weak D match, TRBD1 (6 bases). The V and J ends lost 6 bases and 0 bases respectively, with 12 bases between them. The CDR3 totals 14 residues. Germline CDR1 reads MGHDK; CDR2 reads SYGVNS. The CDR3 spells CASRDSRYSYEQYF. CDR3 bases: TGTGCCAGCAGGGACAGCCGGTACTCCTACGAGCAGTACTTC.

The chain joins TRBV6-1 to TRBJ1-1, with 9 bases that match TRBD1. The CDR3 is made up of 14 amino acids. Trimming at V came to 4 bases and at J to 2 bases, leaving 2 bases not matched to a gene. Germline lookup yields CDR1 MNHNS and CDR2 SASEGT. The CDR3 DNA sequence: TGTGCCAGCAGTGCGGACAGGGGAAACACTGAAGCTTTCTTT. This codes for CASSADRGNTEAFF.

This clone was found once. A junction end diverges from the germline sequence, so it may reflect a read error. This chain joins TRBV6-1 and TRBJ1-6, with TRBD1 as a possible D gene (6 bases). CDR1 MNHNS and CDR2 SASEGT come from the germline V gene. The CDR3 has 11 amino acids. This chain's CDR3 is CASSETHRAFF. In DNA form, the CDR3 reads TGTGCCAGCAGTGAAACCCACAGGGCGTTTTTT.

The rearrangement joins TRBV10-2 to TRBJ2-3; D gene unclear. V shed 2 bases and J shed 10 bases, with 7 bases lying between them. CDR1 is WSHSY, CDR2 SAAADI, per germline. The CDR3 consists of 11 residues. DNA of the CDR3: TGCGCCAGCAGTGAGGAGGTGGCGCAGTATTTT. This encodes CASSEEVAQYF.

The chain is built from TRBV5-1 and TRBJ1-6; D is uncertain. V was trimmed by 5 bases and J by 7 bases, leaving 13 bases between them. CDR3 size: 14 residues. Germline CDR1 is SGHRS and CDR2 is YFSETQ. DNA for the CDR3: TGCGCCAGCAGAAGAGAGGGTGGGAATTCACCCCTCCACTTT. Amino acid sequence: CASRREGGNSPLHF.

The V call is TRBV5-4, the J call TRBJ2-2; TRBD1 matches 11 bases. Germline V gene sequence: CDR1 SGHNT, CDR2 YYREEE (reference sequence). This CDR3 spans 15 amino acids. V was pared by 4 bases and J by 3 bases, with 2 bases of the junction left unmatched. CDR3 in DNA: TGTGCCAGCAGCCCGGACAGGGGGCACACCGGGGAGCTGTTTTTT. Protein sequence: CASSPDRGHTGELFF.

V and J are TRBV19 and TRBJ2-5; tentative D call: TRBD2 (6 bases). The CDR3 sequence is 13 residues long. Germline V gives CDR1 LNHDA, CDR2 SQIVND (reference sequence). V lost 3 bases and J lost 5, with 10 bases in between. CDR3 bases: TGTGCCAGTAGTATCGCGGGGTTGGAGACCCAGTACTTC. Translated, it gives CASSIAGLETQYF.

The count of this clone is one. The gene calls are TRBV10-1 and TRBJ2-7; 8 nucleotides match TRBD1. The germline CDR1 and CDR2 sequences are WNHNN and SYGVQD (reference sequence). The V segment lost 1 base and the J segment 0 bases; nucleotides outside the gene matches: 11. This CDR3 comprises 18 residues. The CDR3 DNA reads as TGCGCCAGCAGTGAGTTAGCAAAGGACAGGGCCAGCTCCTACGAGCAGTACTTC. It codes for CASSELAKDRASSYEQYF.

The chain uses TRBV19 and TRBJ2-7; D call uncertain. Trimming cost V 4 bases and J 8 bases, with 21 bases left between them. CDR3 length equals 15 residues. Germline-derived CDR1 and CDR2 are LNHDA and SQIVND (reference sequence). The CDR3: CASSKRWAEPRQQYF. Written as DNA, the CDR3 is TGTGCCAGTAGTAAAAGGTGGGCAGAGCCTCGGCAGCAGTACTTC.

The rearrangement links TRBV5-1 to TRBJ2-5; TRBD1 aligns across 7 bases. The CDR3 extends over 12 amino acids. The germline V gene encodes CDR1 SGHRS and CDR2 YFSETQ. Trimming took 8 bases from V and 3 from J; bases not matched to a gene: 4. This chain's CDR3 is CASSTGEETQYF. Written as DNA, the CDR3 is TGCGCCAGTTCAACAGGGGAAGAGACCCAGTACTTC.

The rearrangement links TRBV6-5 to TRBJ1-1; no firm D call. V was clipped by 4 bases and J by 4 bases, with 13 bases between them. Looked up from germline, CDR1 is MNHEY and CDR2 is SVGAGI. This CDR3 is built from 14 residues. The DNA of the CDR3 is TGTGCCAGCAGTTTACCCCAGGTCCCCACTGAAGCTTTCTTT. Protein sequence: CASSLPQVPTEAFF.